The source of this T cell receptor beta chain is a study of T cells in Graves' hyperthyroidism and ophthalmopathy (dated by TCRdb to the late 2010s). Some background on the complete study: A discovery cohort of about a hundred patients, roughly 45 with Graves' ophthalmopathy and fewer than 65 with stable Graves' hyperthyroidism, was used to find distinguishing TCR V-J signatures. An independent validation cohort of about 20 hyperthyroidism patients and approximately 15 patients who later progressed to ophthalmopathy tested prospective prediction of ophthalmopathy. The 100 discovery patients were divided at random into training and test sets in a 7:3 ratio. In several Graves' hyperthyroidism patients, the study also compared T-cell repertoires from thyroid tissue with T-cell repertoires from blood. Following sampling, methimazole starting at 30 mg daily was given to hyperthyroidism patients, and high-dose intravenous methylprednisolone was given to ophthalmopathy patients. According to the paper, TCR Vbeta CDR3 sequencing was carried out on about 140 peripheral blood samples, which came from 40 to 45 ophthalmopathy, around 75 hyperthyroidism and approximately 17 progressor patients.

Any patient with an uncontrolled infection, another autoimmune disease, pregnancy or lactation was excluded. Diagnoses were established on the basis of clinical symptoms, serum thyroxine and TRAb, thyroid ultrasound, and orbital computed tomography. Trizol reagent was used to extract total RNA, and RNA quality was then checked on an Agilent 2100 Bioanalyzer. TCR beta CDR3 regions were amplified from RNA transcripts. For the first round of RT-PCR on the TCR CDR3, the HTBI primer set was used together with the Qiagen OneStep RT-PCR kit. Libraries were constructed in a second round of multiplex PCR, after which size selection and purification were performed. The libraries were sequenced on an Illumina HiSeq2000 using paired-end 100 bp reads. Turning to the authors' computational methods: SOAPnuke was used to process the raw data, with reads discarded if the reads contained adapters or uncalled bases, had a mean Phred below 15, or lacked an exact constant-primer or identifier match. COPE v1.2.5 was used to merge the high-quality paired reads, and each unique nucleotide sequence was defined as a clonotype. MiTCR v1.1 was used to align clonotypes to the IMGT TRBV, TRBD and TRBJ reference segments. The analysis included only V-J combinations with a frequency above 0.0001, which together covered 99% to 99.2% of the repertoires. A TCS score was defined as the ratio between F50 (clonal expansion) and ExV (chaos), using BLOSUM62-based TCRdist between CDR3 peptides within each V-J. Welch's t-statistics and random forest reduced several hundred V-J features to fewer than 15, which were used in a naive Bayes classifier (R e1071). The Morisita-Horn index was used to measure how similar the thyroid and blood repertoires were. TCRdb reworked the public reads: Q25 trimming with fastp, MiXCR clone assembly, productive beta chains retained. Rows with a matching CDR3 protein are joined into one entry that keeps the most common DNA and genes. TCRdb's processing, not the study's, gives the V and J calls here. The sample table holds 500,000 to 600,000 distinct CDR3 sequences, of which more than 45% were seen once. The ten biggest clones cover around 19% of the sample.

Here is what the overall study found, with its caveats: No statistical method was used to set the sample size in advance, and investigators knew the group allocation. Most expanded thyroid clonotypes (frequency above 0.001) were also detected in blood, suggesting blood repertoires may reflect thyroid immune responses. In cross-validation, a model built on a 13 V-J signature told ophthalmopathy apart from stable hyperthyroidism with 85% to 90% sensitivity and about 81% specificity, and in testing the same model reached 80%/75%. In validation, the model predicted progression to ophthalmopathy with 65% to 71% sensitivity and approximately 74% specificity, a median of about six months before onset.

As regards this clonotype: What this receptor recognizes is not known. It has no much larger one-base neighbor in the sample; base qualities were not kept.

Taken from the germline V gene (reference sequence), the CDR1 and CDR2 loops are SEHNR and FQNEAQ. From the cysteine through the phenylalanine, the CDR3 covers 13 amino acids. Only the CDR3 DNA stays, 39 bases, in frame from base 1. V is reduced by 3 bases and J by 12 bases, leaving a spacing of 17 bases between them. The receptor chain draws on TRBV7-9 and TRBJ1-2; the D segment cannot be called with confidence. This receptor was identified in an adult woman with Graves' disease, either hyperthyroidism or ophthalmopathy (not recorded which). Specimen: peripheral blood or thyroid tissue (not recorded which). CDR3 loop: CASSFVRSSGNTF. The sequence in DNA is TGTGCCAGCAGCTTCGTGAGGTCCTCTGGAAACACCTTC.